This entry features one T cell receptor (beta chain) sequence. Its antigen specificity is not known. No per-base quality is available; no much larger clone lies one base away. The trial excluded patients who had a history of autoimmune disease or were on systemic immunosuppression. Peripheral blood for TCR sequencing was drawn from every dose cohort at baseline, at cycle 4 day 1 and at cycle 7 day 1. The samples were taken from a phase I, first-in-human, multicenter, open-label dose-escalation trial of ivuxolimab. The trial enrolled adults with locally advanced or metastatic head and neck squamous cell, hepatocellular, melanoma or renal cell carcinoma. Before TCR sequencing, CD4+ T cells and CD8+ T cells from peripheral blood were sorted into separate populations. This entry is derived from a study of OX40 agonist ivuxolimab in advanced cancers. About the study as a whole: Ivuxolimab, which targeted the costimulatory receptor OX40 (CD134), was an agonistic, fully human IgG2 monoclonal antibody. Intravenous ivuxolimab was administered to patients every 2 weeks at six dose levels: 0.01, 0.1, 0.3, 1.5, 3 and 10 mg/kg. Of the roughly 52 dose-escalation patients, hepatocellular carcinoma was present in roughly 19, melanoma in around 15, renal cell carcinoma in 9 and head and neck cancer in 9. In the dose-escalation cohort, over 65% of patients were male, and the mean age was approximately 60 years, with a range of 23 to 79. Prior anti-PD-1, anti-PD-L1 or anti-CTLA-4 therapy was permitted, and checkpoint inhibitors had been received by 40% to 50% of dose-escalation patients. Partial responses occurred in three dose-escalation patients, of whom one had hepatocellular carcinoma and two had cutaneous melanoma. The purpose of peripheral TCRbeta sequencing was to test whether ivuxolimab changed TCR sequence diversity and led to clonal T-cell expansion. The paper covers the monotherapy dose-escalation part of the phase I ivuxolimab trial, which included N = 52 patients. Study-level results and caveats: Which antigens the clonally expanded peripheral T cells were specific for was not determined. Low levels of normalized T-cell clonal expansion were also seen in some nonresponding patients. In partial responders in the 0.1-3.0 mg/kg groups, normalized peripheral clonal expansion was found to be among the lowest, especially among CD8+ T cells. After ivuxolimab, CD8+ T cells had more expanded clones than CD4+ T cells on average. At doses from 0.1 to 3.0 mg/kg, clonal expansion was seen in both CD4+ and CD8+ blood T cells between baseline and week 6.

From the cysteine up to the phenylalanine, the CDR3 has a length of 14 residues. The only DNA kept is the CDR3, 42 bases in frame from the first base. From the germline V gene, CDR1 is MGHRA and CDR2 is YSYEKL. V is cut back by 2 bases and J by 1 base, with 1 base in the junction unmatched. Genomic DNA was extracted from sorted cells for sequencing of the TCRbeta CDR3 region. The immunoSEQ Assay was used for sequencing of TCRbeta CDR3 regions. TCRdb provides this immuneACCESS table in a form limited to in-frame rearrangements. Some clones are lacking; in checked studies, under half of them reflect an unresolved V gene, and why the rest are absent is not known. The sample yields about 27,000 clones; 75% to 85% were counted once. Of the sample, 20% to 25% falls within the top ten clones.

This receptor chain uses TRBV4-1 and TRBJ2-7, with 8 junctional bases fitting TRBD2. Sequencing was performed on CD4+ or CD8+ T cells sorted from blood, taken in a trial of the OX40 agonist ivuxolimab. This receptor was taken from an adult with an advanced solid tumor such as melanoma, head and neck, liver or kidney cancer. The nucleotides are TGCGCCAGCAGCCAAACTAGCGGATCCTACGAGCAGTACTTC. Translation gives CASSQTSGSYEQYF.